Detailed here is one T cell receptor (beta chain). Its antigen is as yet unknown. These data come from a study of cytomegalovirus exposure and HLA in healthy donors. In the study overall: Some 87 million unique TCRs from HLA-typed donors were held in an early release of data. Of all 400 or so donors who were genotyped, 70% to 85% belonged to the Caucasian-associated ancestry cluster. General observations from the study: The investigators catalogued 150 to 200 TCR beta chains as cytomegalovirus-associated.

With 60 Vbeta and 13 Jbeta primers, the PCR was carried out. This table comes from immunoSEQ multiplex PCR, and its TCRdb copy is limited to in-frame clones, with some not included. The sample lists 55,000 to 80,000 clones, more than 75% occurring once. The CDR3 covers 18 residues. The V and J ends lost 0 bases and 0 bases, in that order; junction bases with no gene match: 10. Germline V gene data show CDR1 as LNHDA and CDR2 as SQIVND (reference sequence). This chain links TRBV19 with TRBJ1-1, with 7 bases fitting TRBD1. The material sequenced was PBMCs. The sequence derives from a man between 18 and 35 years old in good health and CMV-seronegative. The CDR3 spells CASSIDPTRQGMNTEAFF. CDR3 nucleotides: TGTGCCAGTAGTATAGATCCGACCCGACAGGGAATGAACACTGAAGCTTTCTTT.